These T cell receptor beta chains were read from a single sample in a study of OX40 agonist ivuxolimab in advanced cancers. TCRdb's table, derived via immunoSEQ multiplex PCR, lists solely in-frame clones and lacks some. The sample consists of 50,000 to 65,000 clones, 85% to 90% of them appearing once. The sample here was CD4+ or CD8+ T cells sorted from blood, taken in a trial of the OX40 agonist ivuxolimab. Receptor source: an adult with an advanced solid tumor such as melanoma, head and neck, liver or kidney cancer. CDR3s include the opening cysteine and the closing phenylalanine or tryptophan. The D gene is left open where the match is weak. Clone sizes are given selectively: once, few, many, or a class where the clone is expanded.

clone_size j_call v_call d_call cdr3_nt cdr3_aa
few TRBJ1-1 TRBV28 . TGTGCCAGCAGTTCCCCCAGGATGAACACTGAAGCTTTCTTT CASSSPRMNTEAFF
. TRBJ2-1 TRBV6-5 TRBD2 TGTGCCAGCAGTTACTCGACTAGCGGGAGTGAGCAGTTCTTC CASSYSTSGSEQFF
. TRBJ2-7 TRBV5-6 . TGTGCCAGCAGCGGGGGGACCTACGAGCAGTACTTC CASSGGTYEQYF
. TRBJ1-1 TRBV9 . TGTGCCAGCAGCGTAGAAGGGAGAGCGAACACTGAAGCTTTCTTT CASSVEGRANTEAFF
. TRBJ2-5 TRBV7-8 TRBD2 TGTGCCAGCAGCTTCCTAGCGGGAGCCCAAGAGACCCAGTACTTC CASSFLAGAQETQYF
. TRBJ2-5 TRBV6-5 . TGTGCCAGCAGTTACTCCCGCTGGGACCAAGAGACCCAGTACTTC CASSYSRWDQETQYF
. TRBJ2-3 TRBV5-1 . TGCGCCAGCAGCTACCCGGGCCATACACCAGATACGCAGTATTTT CASSYPGHTPDTQYF
once TRBJ2-1 TRBV10-2 . TGCGCCAGCAGTGAGTCTGAGTTTTTGGTCGGGAGTGAGCAGTTCTTC CASSESEFLVGSEQFF
. TRBJ2-7 TRBV9 TRBD1 TGTGCCAGCAGCTTAGGGGGCGGCGAGCAGTACTTC CASSLGGGEQYF
. TRBJ2-3 TRBV2 . TGTGCCAGCGGAAGAGGTCTGGGGGGCTCGGTAGATACGCAGTATTTT CASGRGLGGSVDTQYF
. TRBJ1-4 TRBV19 TRBD1 TGTGCCAGTAGTCCTATTGGGGGACAGGGACTGTTTTTT CASSPIGGQGLFF
. TRBJ2-7 TRBV7-9 . TGTGCCAGCAGCCCCGATACCGGGAAGACCTACGAGCAGTACTTC CASSPDTGKTYEQYF
. TRBJ2-7 TRBV6-1 . TGTGCCAGCAGTGATGGTCTACACTACGAGCAGTACTTC CASSDGLHYEQYF
. TRBJ2-7 TRBV25-1 . TGTGCCAGCAGTAGCGCCTACGAGCAGTACTTC CASSSAYEQYF
. TRBJ1-2 TRBV13 . TGTGCCAGCAGCTTAGAGAAGACAGCTAACTATGGCTACACCTTC CASSLEKTANYGYTF
. TRBJ1-4 TRBV9 . TGTGCCAGCAGCGCGGGCGCCTTTAATGAAAAACTGTTTTTT CASSAGAFNEKLFF
. TRBJ2-7 TRBV7-9 . TGTGCCAGCAGCTTAGTGCGGGGCGGCCACGAGCAGTACTTC CASSLVRGGHEQYF
. TRBJ2-1 TRBV7-3 TRBD2 TGTGCCAGCAGCTTAGGAGGACTAGCGGGCAATGAGCAGTTCTTC CASSLGGLAGNEQFF
. TRBJ1-1 TRBV27 . TGTGCCAGCAGTTTATTAGCCCCCCTGGGGGGCGACACTGAAGCTTTCTTT CASSLLAPLGGDTEAFF
. TRBJ2-7 TRBV16 . TGTGCCAGCAGCCAATCGGAACTCCCCGACAGATACGAGCAGTACTTC CASSQSELPDRYEQYF
. TRBJ2-7 TRBV27 TRBD1 TGTGCCAGCAGTTTAGGGACAGGGGCCTACGAGCAGTACTTC CASSLGTGAYEQYF
. TRBJ2-7 TRBV5-1 . TGCGCCAGCAGCTTGGTCCCAGGGGTAACCTACGAGCAGTACTTC CASSLVPGVTYEQYF
. TRBJ1-2 TRBV19 TRBD1 TGTGCCAGTTCGGACAGGGGAGGCTACACCTTC CASSDRGGYTF
. TRBJ2-7 TRBV9 . TGTGCCAGCAGCGTAGGCGGGACTCCGCGCGAGCAGTACTTC CASSVGGTPREQYF
. TRBJ1-1 TRBV5-6 . TGTGCCAGCAGCCCGGGCAGTGGGCCTGAAGCTTTCTTT CASSPGSGPEAFF
. TRBJ2-3 TRBV27 . TGTGCCAGCAGTTTTCAAATTGCAGATACGCAGTATTTT CASSFQIADTQYF
. TRBJ2-1 TRBV19 . TGTGCCAGTAGTGGAGGTTCGGAGCAGTTCTTC CASSGGSEQFF
few TRBJ2-5 TRBV14 TRBD1 TGTGCCAGCAGCTTGGGACAGGGGGCGATCGAGACCCAGTACTTC CASSLGQGAIETQYF
. TRBJ2-6 TRBV7-8 . TGTGCCAGCAGCTTAGGAGGTGTGTCCGGAATCTCTGGGGCCAACGTCCTGACTTTC CASSLGGVSGISGANVLTF
. TRBJ1-1 TRBV6-5 . TGTGCCAGCAGTTACCTTGGCCCCGTAATGAACACTGAAGCTTTCTTT CASSYLGPVMNTEAFF
. TRBJ1-1 TRBV9 . TGTGCCAGCAGCGTAGGAAAAGGGACCCCACGAGGGAACACTGAAGCTTTCTTT CASSVGKGTPRGNTEAFF
once TRBJ1-3 TRBV2 . TGTGCCAGCAGTGAAACGGTAGGCCCTGGAAACACCATATATTTT CASSETVGPGNTIYF
. TRBJ2-1 TRBV27 TRBD2 TGTGCCAGCAGTTATCTACTTGCGGGAGGGAATGAGCAGTTCTTC CASSYLLAGGNEQFF
. TRBJ1-4 TRBV10-3 . TGTGCCATCAGGGACCCAACTAATGAAAAACTGTTTTTT CAIRDPTNEKLFF
. TRBJ2-1 TRBV19 . TGTGCCAGTAGTATCGGTCCGGCCAATGAGCAGTTCTTC CASSIGPANEQFF
. TRBJ1-1 TRBV6-6 . TGTGCCAGCAGCCGTACACTGAACACTGAAGCTTTCTTT CASSRTLNTEAFF
. TRBJ1-1 TRBV20-1 . TGCAGTGCTAGTATGGCGGGTTGGGCTTTCTTT CSASMAGWAFF
few TRBJ1-2 TRBV5-6 . TGTGCCAGCAGTACCGACCTTTCCCGTAACTATGGCTACACCTTC CASSTDLSRNYGYTF
. TRBJ2-7 TRBV7-9 TRBD1 TGTGCCAGCAGCTTAGACGTTTGGGACAGCACCTACGAGCAGTACTTC CASSLDVWDSTYEQYF
. TRBJ2-2 TRBV6-5 TRBD2 TGTGCCAGCAGTTACCTTTCGGGGGGATACGGGGAGCTGTTTTTT CASSYLSGGYGELFF
. TRBJ1-5 TRBV27 . TGTGCCAGCAGTTTGGGAAGGGGTTCCAATCAGCCCCAGCATTTT CASSLGRGSNQPQHF
. TRBJ1-2 TRBV29-1 . TGCAGCGTTGAAGATATAGCCGGTAACTATGGCTACACCTTC CSVEDIAGNYGYTF
. TRBJ2-1 TRBV27 TRBD2 TGTGCCAGCAGTTATCTAGCGGGAGCCTACAATGAGCAGTTCTTC CASSYLAGAYNEQFF
once TRBJ1-1 TRBV6-1 . TGTGCCAGCAGTGAAGGGGTTGGGACGGCGCCTGAAGCTTTCTTT CASSEGVGTAPEAFF
. TRBJ2-3 TRBV5-1 . TGCGCCAGCAACCAACAAGCGACAACTAGCACAGATACGCAGTATTTT CASNQQATTSTDTQYF
. TRBJ2-7 TRBV7-4 TRBD2 TGTGCCAGCACCGGGACTAGCGGGGGGCGGAACTACGAGCAGTACTTC CASTGTSGGRNYEQYF
once TRBJ2-6 TRBV27 . TGTGCCAGCAGTTTATCGTCGGGGGCCATGGGGGCCAACGTCCTGACTTTC CASSLSSGAMGANVLTF
. TRBJ2-1 TRBV7-9 TRBD2 TGTGCCAGCTTCGACAGACTTGCGGGAGGGCCAGGTGAGCAGTTCTTC CASFDRLAGGPGEQFF
. TRBJ2-7 TRBV11-2 TRBD1 TGTGCCAGCAGCAGTTGGACAGGGACCTACGAGCAGTACTTC CASSSWTGTYEQYF
. TRBJ2-1 TRBV6-1 TRBD2 TGTGCCAGCAGTGCCGGGACTAGCGGGAGCCTGCGTGAGCAGTTCTTC CASSAGTSGSLREQFF
. TRBJ2-5 TRBV7-8 . TGTGCCAGCAGACCAGGGGAGGCCCAAGAGACCCAGTACTTC CASRPGEAQETQYF
. TRBJ2-1 TRBV20-1 . TGCAGTGCTAGAGATTACGCTGAGCAGTTCTTC CSARDYAEQFF
. TRBJ1-1 TRBV28 TRBD1 TGTGCCAGCAGTTTTCACAGGGGCAACACTGAAGCTTTCTTT CASSFHRGNTEAFF
. TRBJ1-1 TRBV27 . TGTGCCAGCAGTCCCCGAACACCGAACACTGAAGCTTTCTTT CASSPRTPNTEAFF
. TRBJ1-2 TRBV19 TRBD1 TGTGCCAGTGACAGGGGGGGCGCGTATGGCTACACCTTC CASDRGGAYGYTF
. TRBJ1-5 TRBV19 . TGTGCCAGTCGGAATACCGGGACCAGTGAAAATCAGCCCCAGCATTTT CASRNTGTSENQPQHF
. TRBJ2-3 TRBV11-1 . TGTGCCAGCAGCTTGCGATTCTCTAGCACAGATACGCAGTATTTT CASSLRFSSTDTQYF
. TRBJ2-7 TRBV5-4 TRBD1 TGTGCCAGCAGCTTGTGGGACAGCGTTTACGAGCAGTACTTC CASSLWDSVYEQYF
. TRBJ2-5 TRBV10-3 TRBD2 TGTGCGGCTAGGGAGGGCGGGTTAGGGACCCAGTACTTC CAAREGGLGTQYF